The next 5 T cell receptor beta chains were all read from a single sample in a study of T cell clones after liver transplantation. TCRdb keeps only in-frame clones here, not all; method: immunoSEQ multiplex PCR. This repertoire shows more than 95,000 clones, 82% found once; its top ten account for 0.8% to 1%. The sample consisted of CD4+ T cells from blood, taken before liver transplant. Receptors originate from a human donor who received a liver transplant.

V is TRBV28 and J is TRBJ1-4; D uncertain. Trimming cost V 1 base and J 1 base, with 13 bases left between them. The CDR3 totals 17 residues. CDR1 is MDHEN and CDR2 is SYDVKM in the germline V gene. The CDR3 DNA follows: TGTGCCAGCAGTTTATATGGGAGAGGCAGAACTAATGAAAAACTGTTTTTT. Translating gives CASSLYGRGRTNEKLFF.

The chain's CDR3 is CASSEWGKPEAFF. The CDR3 nucleotides are TGTGCCAGCAGTGAGTGGGGAAAGCCTGAAGCTTTCTTT. This chain connects TRBV25-1 to TRBJ1-1; D is ambiguous. Trimming stripped 3 bases from V and 6 bases from J, with 11 bases between. CDR3 size: 13 residues. Germline assignment: CDR1 MGHDK and CDR2 SYGVNS.

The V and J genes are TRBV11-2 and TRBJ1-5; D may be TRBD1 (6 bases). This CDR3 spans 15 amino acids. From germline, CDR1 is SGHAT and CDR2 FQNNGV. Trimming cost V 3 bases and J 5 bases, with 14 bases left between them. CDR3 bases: TGTGCCAGCAGCTTTAATTCAGGGGCGGATCAGCCCCAGCATTTT. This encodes CASSFNSGADQPQHF.

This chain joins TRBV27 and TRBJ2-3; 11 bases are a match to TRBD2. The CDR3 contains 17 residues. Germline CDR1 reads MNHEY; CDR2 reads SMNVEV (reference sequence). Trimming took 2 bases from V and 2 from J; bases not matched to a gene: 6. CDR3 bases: TGTGCCAGCAGTTTAATAGGGACTAGCGGACTCACAGATACGCAGTATTTT. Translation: CASSLIGTSGLTDTQYF.

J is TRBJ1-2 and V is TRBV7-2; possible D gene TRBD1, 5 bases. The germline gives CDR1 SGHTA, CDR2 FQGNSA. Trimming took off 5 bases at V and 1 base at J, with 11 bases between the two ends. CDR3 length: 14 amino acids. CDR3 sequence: CASSPTALNYGYTF. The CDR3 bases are TGTGCCAGCAGCCCGACAGCCCTTAACTATGGCTACACCTTC.